These 19 T cell receptor beta chains came from one sample sequenced in a study of CD8 T cells in ankylosing spondylitis. Whole-study results and caveats: Characteristic, it appeared, of ankylosing spondylitis blood was a TCR beta motif of eight highly homologous variants.

These receptors are not linked to any known antigen. TCRdb re-called the 5' RACE reads through MiXCR, storing one row per CDR3 protein. The sample carries about 510,000 distinct CDR3 sequences, 5.3% recorded once. The sequenced sample consisted of blood, either unsorted or a sorted T cell fraction (not recorded which). Receptors originate from a male donor with ankylosing spondylitis.

The table lists this clonotype with many counts. This chain uses TRBV12-3 or TRBV12-4 with TRBJ1-6, with 7 bases aligning to TRBD1. The CDR3 is 14 amino acids. With V trimmed by 8 bases and J by 6 bases, 7 bases remained unmatched. The chain's CDR3 is CASGLTGINSPLHF. The CDR3 nucleotides are TGTGCCAGCGGGTTGACAGGGATTAATTCACCCCTCCACTTT.

There are a few counts of this clonotype. V and J are TRBV20-1 and TRBJ1-5; the D gene is possibly TRBD1 (6 bases). The V end was cut by 0 bases, the J end by 5 bases, with 11 bases between. The CDR3 contains 14 residues. The V gene's germline CDR1 is DFQATT and CDR2 SNEGSKA (reference sequence). The DNA of the CDR3 is TGCAGTGCTAGAGACAGGGGACGGGATCAGCCCCAGCATTTT. This sequence encodes CSARDRGRDQPQHF.

This rearrangement joins TRBV6-1 to TRBJ1-6, with 9 bases matching TRBD1. This CDR3 has 15 amino acids. Germline trimming cut 5 bases from V and 3 bases from J; bases unmatched to any gene: 2. From germline, CDR1 is MNHNS and CDR2 SASEGT. The CDR3 DNA reads TGTGCCAGCAGTACAGGGGGCAACTATAATTCACCCCTCCACTTT. Translating it yields CASSTGGNYNSPLHF.

Many counts were recorded for this clonotype. The rearrangement uses TRBV7-9 and TRBJ2-7, with D perhaps matching TRBD2 (5 bases). The CDR3 runs 14 residues. Germline values: CDR1 SEHNR, CDR2 FQNEAQ (reference sequence). The germline V and J ends were trimmed by 5 bases and 0 bases, with 11 bases remaining between them. CDR3 nucleotides: TGTGCCAGCAGCACCGCGGGTCGCTCCTACGAGCAGTACTTC. Translation: CASSTAGRSYEQYF. The complete variable domain, with remaining parts taken from reference TRBV7-9 and TRBJ2-7, reads DTGVSQNPRHKITKRGQNVTFRCDPISEHNRLYWYRQTLGQGPEFLTYFQNEAQLEKSRLLSDRFSAERPKGSFSTLEIQRTEQGDSAMYLCASSTAGRSYEQYFGPGTRLTVT.

A few counts support this clonotype. This sequence joins TRBV20-1 and TRBJ2-3, with 12 positions matching TRBD2. This CDR3 region has 13 residues. Trimming at V came to 6 bases and at J to 5 bases, leaving 3 bases not matched to a gene. CDR1 DFQATT and CDR2 SNEGSKA come from the germline V gene (reference sequence). CDR3 bases: TGCAGTGCGTCGGGACTAGCGGGAGATACGCAGTATTTT. As protein: CSASGLAGDTQYF.

This clonotype was recorded at least ten times. The genes are TRBV6-5 and TRBJ1-2; D remains ambiguous. Germline CDR1 MNHEY, CDR2 SVGAGI. This CDR3 has 15 residues. V gave up 4 bases and J gave up 4 bases, with 16 bases separating them. The CDR3 DNA follows: TGTGCCAGCAGTTCCTACCCCAGAGGATCCTATGGCTACACCTTC. It translates to CASSSYPRGSYGYTF.

Ten or more counts support this clonotype. The chain links TRBV5-1 to TRBJ1-1; D is unresolved. Deletions cut 0 bases from V and 3 bases from J, with 12 bases between. This CDR3 spans 15 amino acids. Germline V gives CDR1 SGHRS, CDR2 YFSETQ. CDR3 in amino acids: CASSLGVAGYTEAFF. CDR3 DNA sequence: TGCGCCAGCAGCTTGGGAGTGGCTGGTTACACTGAAGCTTTCTTT.

This clonotype was seen repeatedly, ten times or more. V usage is TRBV3-1 and J usage is TRBJ2-7; D gene ambiguous. This CDR3 comprises 14 residues. Germline loops: CDR1 LGHDT, CDR2 YNNKEL (reference sequence). V was pared by 2 bases and J by 3 bases, with 11 bases between. CDR3 DNA sequence: TGTGCCAGCAGCCAAAGGGTCGTTGGCTACGAGCAGTACTTC. It specifies CASSQRVVGYEQYF.

This clonotype was recorded at least ten times. This rearrangement joins TRBV6-1 to TRBJ2-1, with 15 bases matching TRBD2. The germline V gene has CDR1 MNHNS and CDR2 SASEGT. The CDR3 is 16 residues long. V trimming: 5 bases; J trimming: 8 bases; junction bases outside the gene matches: 7. CDR3 nucleotides: TGTGCCAGCAGTCCTGGACTAGCGGGAGGGAGGTATGAGCAGTTCTTC. It codes for CASSPGLAGGRYEQFF.

In its sample, this clonotype was seen a few times. V usage is TRBV5-1 and J usage is TRBJ2-7; TRBD2 matches at 8 bases. CDR1 and CDR2 from the germline V gene are SGHRS and YFSETQ. The CDR3 is 16 residues long. Trimming took 2 bases from V and 3 from J; bases not matched to a gene: 10. CDR3 protein: CASSLMPGTSFYEQYF. As DNA, the CDR3 is TGCGCCAGCAGCTTAATGCCGGGGACTAGTTTCTACGAGCAGTACTTC.

This clonotype appeared many times. V gene TRBV7-2 combines with J gene TRBJ2-2; D gene uncertain. The CDR3 length is 15 residues. Germline values: CDR1 SGHTA, CDR2 FQGNSA. V lost 1 base and J 5 bases, leaving 11 bases between the germline ends. The CDR3 loop reads CASSLVSSSTGELFF. CDR3 in DNA: TGTGCCAGCAGCTTAGTTTCTTCCTCGACCGGGGAGCTGTTTTTT.

This clonotype was seen more than once but under ten times. The chain links TRBV28 to TRBJ2-5, with TRBD1 as a possible D gene (5 bases). Germline CDR1 reads MDHEN; CDR2 reads SYDVKM. This CDR3 has 15 amino acids. V shed 4 bases and J shed 1 base, with 13 bases lying between them. The CDR3 bases are TGTGCCAGCAGTTCCCCTGGGGCAGCCCAAGAGACCCAGTACTTC. Translated, it gives CASSSPGAAQETQYF.

There are many counts of this clonotype. The chain recombines TRBV6-5 with TRBJ2-7; D unclear. CDR1 MNHEY and CDR2 SVGAGI come from the germline V gene. The CDR3 contains 13 residues. With 0 bases removed from V and 2 bases from J, the gap between germline ends came to 5 bases. The CDR3 here is CASSYSGTYEQYF. The CDR3 DNA follows: TGTGCCAGCAGTTACTCGGGGACCTACGAGCAGTACTTC.

This clonotype was observed at least ten times. This chain links TRBV20-1 with TRBJ2-2, with TRBD2 identical over 7 bases. Germline CDR1 DFQATT, CDR2 SNEGSKA (reference sequence). The V gene end was trimmed by 4 bases and the J gene end by 3 bases; junction bases not matched to a gene: 2. CDR3 length equals 13 residues. The CDR3 bases are TGCAGTGCTAAGCGGGGAGACACCGGGGAGCTGTTTTTT. Translating gives CSAKRGDTGELFF.

In its sample, this clonotype was seen a few times. The V and J genes are TRBV15 and TRBJ2-6; 9 bases fit TRBD1. The germline V gene has CDR1 LNHNV and CDR2 YYDKDF (reference sequence). The CDR3 is 17 amino acids. V shed 4 bases, J shed 0 bases, and the junction held 4 bases outside the gene matches. CDR3 protein: CATSTGTGYSGANVLTF. For the CDR3, the DNA is TGTGCCACCAGCACCGGGACAGGGTACTCTGGGGCCAACGTCCTGACTTTC.

This clonotype was detected a few times. The chain couples TRBV7-9 to TRBJ2-2, with D maybe TRBD2 (5 bases). The CDR3 consists of 13 residues. Germline values: CDR1 SEHNR, CDR2 FQNEAQ (reference sequence). V was trimmed by 5 bases and J by 3 bases, leaving 7 bases between them. CDR3: CASSRTDTGELFF. The CDR3 nucleotides are TGTGCCAGCAGCAGGACTGACACCGGGGAGCTGTTTTTT. The variable domain in full, completed from reference TRBV7-9 and TRBJ2-2, reads DTGVSQNPRHKITKRGQNVTFRCDPISEHNRLYWYRQTLGQGPEFLTYFQNEAQLEKSRLLSDRFSAERPKGSFSTLEIQRTEQGDSAMYLCASSRTDTGELFFGEGSRLTVL.

This clonotype was detected many times. The chain uses TRBV7-9 and TRBJ2-1, with a possible D match to TRBD2 (6 bases). V lost 2 bases and J lost 0, with 14 bases in between. Germline CDR1 reads SEHNR; CDR2 reads FQNEAQ (reference sequence). The CDR3 sequence is 17 residues long. The CDR3 protein is CASSLPAGSLSYNEQFF. The CDR3 DNA reads TGTGCCAGCAGCTTACCGGCCGGGAGTCTCTCCTACAATGAGCAGTTCTTC.

This clonotype was recorded at least ten times. The chain is built from TRBV3-1 and TRBJ2-5, with a weak D call TRBD2 (6 bases). CDR1 is LGHDT, CDR2 YNNKEL, per germline (reference sequence). The CDR3 is made up of 14 amino acids. Trimming removed 0 bases from V and 4 bases from J, with 9 bases in between. The chain's CDR3 is CASSQDNGGETQYF. The CDR3 DNA reads as TGTGCCAGCAGCCAAGATAACGGGGGAGAGACCCAGTACTTC.

This clonotype was seen ten or more times. The chain uses TRBV18 and TRBJ2-1; 9 bases fit TRBD2. Looked up from germline, CDR1 is KGHSH and CDR2 is LQKENI. Germline trimming cut 3 bases from V and 9 bases from J; bases unmatched to any gene: 6. This CDR3 is 14 amino acids long. CDR3 nucleotides: TGTGCCAGCTCACCCCGGACTAGCGCTCTTGAGCAGTTCTTC. Translation gives CASSPRTSALEQFF.